The rows below give T cell receptor beta chains drawn from one sample of a study of human T cells and chemical hapten exposure. TCRdb fed the RACE reads into MiXCR, producing one record per CDR3 protein. The repertoire includes fewer than 350,000 distinct CDR3 sequences, 7.5% to 9% of them detected once, and 1.2% sits in the top ten. The material was whole blood, obtained in connection with sensitization to the hapten diphenylcyclopropenone (DPC). These TCRs come from a man between 18 and 29 years old with alopecia areata. Some clones in this sample may be carry-over from other donors' samples. CDR3s include the opening cysteine and the closing phenylalanine or tryptophan. Each record gives: J gene, D gene, clone size, V gene, CDR3 DNA, CDR3 protein. D genes are given only for firm matches. Rows may omit the clone size; those that give it use once, few, many or a size class.

J: TRBJ2-3
D: TRBD2
size: few
V: TRBV7-9
DNA: TGTGCCAGCAGCTTAGGGCGGGGGAACACAGATACGCAGTATTTT
CDR3: CASSLGRGNTDTQYF

J: TRBJ1-6
D: TRBD1
size: .
V: TRBV20-1
DNA: TGCAGTGCTAGAGACGACAGGGGGCGCCGGAATTCACCCCTCCACTTT
CDR3: CSARDDRGRRNSPLHF

J: TRBJ2-6
D: .
size: few
V: TRBV14
DNA: TGTGCCAGCAGCCATGGAGGCCGGGCTGGGGCCAACGTCCTGACTTTC
CDR3: CASSHGGRAGANVLTF

J: TRBJ2-2
D: TRBD2
size: few
V: TRBV12-3/TRBV12-4
DNA: TGTGCCAGCATCCTTAGCGGGGTTGCCGGGGAGCTGTTTTTT
CDR3: CASILSGVAGELFF

J: TRBJ2-2
D: .
size: few
V: TRBV29-1
DNA: TGCAGCGTTGAGGAGGGGTGGGCCGGGGAGCTGTTTTTT
CDR3: CSVEEGWAGELFF

J: TRBJ1-4
D: .
size: .
V: TRBV20-1
DNA: TGCAGTGCTAGAGACCGACAGGAAAAACTGTTTTTT
CDR3: CSARDRQEKLFF

J: TRBJ1-1
D: TRBD1
size: .
V: TRBV20-1
DNA: TGCAGCCAAGAGCCGGGACAGGGAAACACTGAAGCTTTCTTT
CDR3: CSQEPGQGNTEAFF

J: TRBJ1-1
D: .
size: .
V: TRBV27
DNA: TGTGCCAGCAGTGGACGGGTTGAAGCTTTCTTT
CDR3: CASSGRVEAFF

J: TRBJ1-4
D: .
size: .
V: TRBV6-6
DNA: TGTGCCAGTGGGAGGGATAATGAAAAACTGTTTTTT
CDR3: CASGRDNEKLFF

J: TRBJ2-5
D: .
size: few
V: TRBV7-3
DNA: TGTGCCAGCAGCTCTCCGGGACAACAGACCCAGTACTTC
CDR3: CASSSPGQQTQYF

J: TRBJ2-1
D: TRBD2
size: many
V: TRBV6-1
DNA: TGTGCCAGCAGTGAAGCGGGGGGGTACAATGAGCAGTTCTTC
CDR3: CASSEAGGYNEQFF

J: TRBJ2-4
D: TRBD1
size: few
V: TRBV4-3
DNA: TGCGCCAGCAGCCAAAGCTGGACAGGGGGCTTTCAGTACTTC
CDR3: CASSQSWTGGFQYF

J: TRBJ1-2
D: .
size: many
V: TRBV7-2
DNA: TGTGCCAGCAGCCCCCGGAGCAGGGACTATGGCTACACCTTC
CDR3: CASSPRSRDYGYTF

J: TRBJ2-1
D: .
size: many
V: TRBV12-3/TRBV12-4
DNA: TGTGCCAGCAGTCAGACAGTAAAACAGTTCTTC
CDR3: CASSQTVKQFF

J: TRBJ2-2
D: .
size: few
V: TRBV12-5
DNA: TGTGCTAGTGCCGACGGAAAGGGGTCGAACACCGGGGAGCTGTTTTTT
CDR3: CASADGKGSNTGELFF

J: TRBJ2-1
D: .
size: many
V: TRBV11-2
DNA: TGTGCCAGCAGGCACGTTTGGGCGGGTTACAATGAGCAGTTCTTC
CDR3: CASRHVWAGYNEQFF

J: TRBJ2-3
D: TRBD1
size: few
V: TRBV7-7
DNA: TGTGCCAGCAGCTTAGACAGGGGCTCTGACGATACGCAGTATTTT
CDR3: CASSLDRGSDDTQYF

J: TRBJ1-2
D: .
size: few
V: TRBV7-8
DNA: TGTGCCAGCAGCGAAAGTCTGTATTCTTTCACCTTC
CDR3: CASSESLYSFTF

J: TRBJ2-1
D: TRBD1
size: .
V: TRBV29-1
DNA: TGCAGCGCCGGGACAGGGATGAGCAATGAGCAGTTCTTC
CDR3: CSAGTGMSNEQFF

J: TRBJ2-7
D: .
size: .
V: TRBV27
DNA: TGTGCCAGCACCCGCTCGGGCTCAACCTACGAGCAGTACTTC
CDR3: CASTRSGSTYEQYF

J: TRBJ1-2
D: .
size: few
V: TRBV20-1
DNA: TGCAGTGCTAGAGACACAGCCTATGGCTACACCTTC
CDR3: CSARDTAYGYTF

J: TRBJ1-5
D: TRBD1
size: .
V: TRBV27
DNA: TGTGCCAGCAGTTTCCTCGGGACAGGAGAGGGAAAAACCAAAGGACAGAATCAGCCCCAGCATTTT
CDR3: CASSFLGTGEGKTKGQNQPQHF

J: TRBJ1-1
D: .
size: .
V: TRBV20-1
DNA: TGCAGTGCCACCCAGGACAGGAACACTGAAGCTTTCTTT
CDR3: CSATQDRNTEAFF

J: TRBJ1-2
D: TRBD1
size: .
V: TRBV12-3/TRBV12-4
DNA: TGTGCCAGCAGGCCGGACAGGAGACTTTTTAACTATGGCTACACCTTC
CDR3: CASRPDRRLFNYGYTF

J: TRBJ2-5
D: .
size: many
V: TRBV9
DNA: TGTGCCAGCAGCGTAGTTCCCTTCGAGACCCAGTACTTC
CDR3: CASSVVPFETQYF

J: TRBJ1-1
D: .
size: few
V: TRBV6-2/TRBV6-3
DNA: TGTGCCAGCAGTTACTCGACGAGAGGGAACACTGAAGCTTTCTTT
CDR3: CASSYSTRGNTEAFF

J: TRBJ1-1
D: .
size: many
V: TRBV4-3
DNA: TGCGCCAGCAGCCAAGATCAAGGTAACACTGAAGCTTTCTTT
CDR3: CASSQDQGNTEAFF

J: TRBJ1-5
D: .
size: few
V: TRBV5-8
DNA: TGTGCCAGCAGTAGGGCCCAGACCAGCAATCAGCCCCAGCATTTT
CDR3: CASSRAQTSNQPQHF

J: TRBJ1-2
D: TRBD1
size: few
V: TRBV25-1
DNA: TGTGCCAGCAGTGAATATATAAGGGGACAGGGGTCTTATGGCTACACCTTC
CDR3: CASSEYIRGQGSYGYTF

J: TRBJ2-2
D: TRBD2
size: few
V: TRBV12-3/TRBV12-4
DNA: TGTGCCAGCAGTTTAAAGGGGGGACTAGCGGACACCGGGGAGCTGTTTTTT
CDR3: CASSLKGGLADTGELFF

J: TRBJ2-2
D: .
size: few
V: TRBV2
DNA: TGTGCCAGCAGTGAAATTCGGACAGTCGGTAGGGAGCTGTTTTTT
CDR3: CASSEIRTVGRELFF

J: TRBJ1-1
D: .
size: .
V: TRBV7-3
DNA: TGTGCCAGCAGCTTAACTGGTGGGCTCGGCGACACTGAAGCTTTCTTT
CDR3: CASSLTGGLGDTEAFF

J: TRBJ1-2
D: .
size: .
V: TRBV29-1
DNA: TGCAGCGTTGGGCCTTCTGGCTACACCTTC
CDR3: CSVGPSGYTF

J: TRBJ2-2
D: .
size: many
V: TRBV7-9
DNA: TGTGCCAGCAGCTCCATGGACACCGGGGAGCTGTTTTTT
CDR3: CASSSMDTGELFF

J: TRBJ2-7
D: TRBD1
size: few
V: TRBV5-1
DNA: TGCGCCAGCAGCGTAGGGACAGGGGGAACCTACGAGCAGTACTTC
CDR3: CASSVGTGGTYEQYF

J: TRBJ1-2
D: .
size: few
V: TRBV24-1
DNA: TGTGCCACCAGTGAGCCGCCGGAGACCTATGGCTACACCTTC
CDR3: CATSEPPETYGYTF

J: TRBJ1-6
D: .
size: many
V: TRBV10-2
DNA: TGCGCCAGCAGTGAGCCGTCAGTCAATTCACCCCTCCACTTT
CDR3: CASSEPSVNSPLHF